Below, 10 T cell receptor beta chains from the same sample are listed, as sequenced in a study of cytomegalovirus exposure and HLA in healthy donors. The study ran its PCR with 60 Vbeta and 13 Jbeta primers. TCRdb keeps only in-frame clones here, not all; method: immunoSEQ multiplex PCR. This sample's table reports about 70,000 clones. The sequenced sample consisted of PBMCs. These receptors came from a female donor in good health and CMV-seropositive.

The chain uses TRBV28 and TRBJ2-7; 7 bases are shared with TRBD1. CDR1 is MDHEN and CDR2 is SYDVKM in the germline V gene. The J segment lost 2 bases and the V segment lost 4 bases, leaving 5 bases of the junction unmatched. The CDR3 spans 14 residues. The CDR3 DNA is TGTGCCAGCAGTTCGGGACAGTCCCCCTACGAGCAGTACTTC. Its protein is CASSSGQSPYEQYF.

V is TRBV6-5 and J is TRBJ2-7; maybe TRBD1 (5 bases). CDR3 length: 14 residues. V lost 5 bases and J 2 bases, leaving 13 bases between the germline ends. Germline CDR1 reads MNHEY; CDR2 reads SVGAGI. The CDR3 sequence is CASSQLQGTYEQYF. In DNA form, the CDR3 reads TGTGCCAGCAGTCAGCTTCAGGGAACCTACGAGCAGTACTTC.

The gene calls are TRBV4-2 and TRBJ2-1, with a weak D call TRBD2 (6 bases). Germline-derived CDR1 and CDR2 are LGHNA and YNFKEQ. With 2 bases removed from V and 3 bases from J, the gap between germline ends came to 14 bases. The CDR3 is 16 amino acids. The CDR3 loop is CASSQSGTVDYNEQFF. The CDR3, as DNA: TGTGCCAGCAGCCAATCCGGGACTGTCGACTACAATGAGCAGTTCTTC.

The chain employs TRBV19 and TRBJ1-3, with unresolved D. Trimming pared 2 bases from V and 2 bases from J, leaving 13 bases between. Germline V gene sequence: CDR1 LNHDA, CDR2 SQIVND (reference sequence). This CDR3 comprises 16 residues. The CDR3 coding sequence is TGTGCCAGTAGTATATCTCCGCGGCAAACTGGAAACACCATATATTTT. Its protein product is CASSISPRQTGNTIYF.

The V gene is TRBV6-5, the J gene TRBJ1-2; the D gene is possibly TRBD1 (5 bases). Germline V CDR1 and CDR2: MNHEY, SVGAGI. CDR3 length: 14 amino acids. V lost 0 bases and J lost 4, with 9 bases in between. The CDR3 bases are TGTGCCAGCAGTTACTCCTCCCAGGGCTATGGCTACACCTTC. As protein: CASSYSSQGYGYTF.

This sequence joins TRBV29-1 and TRBJ1-1; D is undetermined. Germline-derived CDR1 and CDR2 are SQVTM and ANQGSEA. The CDR3 spans 14 residues. Trimming pared 8 bases from V and 2 bases from J, leaving 18 bases between. The CDR3 bases are TGCAGCACGCGCCACGACACCTCAAACACTGAAGCTTTCTTT. This encodes CSTRHDTSNTEAFF.

The chain uses TRBV28 and TRBJ1-4; D not resolved. Germline CDR1 reads MDHEN; CDR2 reads SYDVKM. V dropped 6 bases and J dropped 7 bases, with 12 bases sitting between them. The CDR3 has 13 amino acids. The CDR3 sequence is CASSDWPGEKLFF. The CDR3, as DNA: TGTGCCAGCAGCGATTGGCCGGGTGAAAAACTGTTTTTT.

The chain carries TRBV5-1 and TRBJ2-2; no definite D call. CDR1 is SGHRS and CDR2 is YFSETQ in the germline V gene. The length of the CDR3 is 14 residues. Trimming took off 3 bases at V and 1 base at J, with 7 bases between the two ends. The CDR3 protein is CASSSRQNTGELFF. The DNA for the CDR3 is TGCGCCAGCAGCTCAAGACAGAACACCGGGGAGCTGTTTTTT.

The chain is built from TRBV11-2 and TRBJ2-7; 9 bases match TRBD1. Losses at the gene ends were 5 bases for V and 5 bases for J; bases not matched to a gene: 4. This CDR3 is 13 amino acids long. Looked up from germline, CDR1 is SGHAT and CDR2 is FQNNGV. As DNA, the CDR3 is TGTGCCAGCAGCCAACAGGGGGCGAACGAGCAGTACTTC. Protein product: CASSQQGANEQYF.

V gene TRBV2 combines with J gene TRBJ1-1; D not resolved. Germline CDR1 is SNHLY and CDR2 is FYNNEI. The CDR3 contains 16 residues. Trimming removed 4 bases from V and 9 bases from J, with 24 bases in between. DNA of the CDR3: TGTGCCAGCAGTGGTGGTGAGGGCACGGCCCCGAACAAAGCTTTCTTT. Its translation: CASSGGEGTAPNKAFF.